This TCR beta chain comes out of a study of blood T cell repertoires in COVID-19. At the level of the study: Nucleic acid was either cDNA or gDNA, and it came from T cells, B-cell-depleted T cells, or PBMCs.

Assay: immunoSEQ multiplex PCR; the TCRdb copy retains only in-frame clones and omits some. The sample holds about 260,000 clones; roughly 84% are singletons and the top ten take roughly 1.4%. CDR3 length equals 14 residues. Trimming removed 2 bases at V and 14 bases at J, with 19 bases between. Germline CDR1 GTSNPN, CDR2 SVGIG (reference sequence). The chain recombines TRBV30 with TRBJ1-6; D is possibly TRBD1 (5 bases). Sample: peripheral blood. The clonotype was recovered from a woman aged 40 to 50 who had recovered from COVID-19. The CDR3 DNA reads as TGTGCCTGGAGTCCGACGGTTCAATTCAGGGCCCTCCACTTT. Amino acid sequence: CAWSPTVQFRALHF.